Each of the 27 T cell receptor beta chains below was sequenced from the same sample in a study of blood T cell repertoires in COVID-19 (dated by TCRdb to 2018 to 2020). The library was generated by the immunoSEQ multiplex PCR assay. Here the immuneACCESS table is served through TCRdb, limited to in-frame sequences with V and J called. Missing clones are a known gap in these copies; in checked studies unresolved V genes cover under half, and the rest lacks a known reason. Recorded for this sample are 200,000 to 300,000 clones; around 90% of them occurred a single time. Jointly, the top ten make up 0.9% to 1% of the sample. Material: peripheral blood. The receptor set was obtained from a woman in her thirties or forties who had recovered from COVID-19.

This chain links TRBV7-2 with TRBJ2-1; the D gene is possibly TRBD1 (6 bases). Trimming stripped 5 bases from V and 9 bases from J, with 17 bases between. This CDR3 is 14 amino acids long. The germline CDR1 and CDR2 sequences are SGHTA and FQGNSA. The DNA for the CDR3 is TGTGCCAGCAGCCCCATGGGGGCCCGGCGTGAGCAGTTCTTC. Its protein is CASSPMGARREQFF.

This chain links TRBV5-1 with TRBJ2-5; D is possibly TRBD1 (6 bases). The CDR3 extends over 13 amino acids. Per the germline V gene, CDR1 is SGHRS and CDR2 is YFSETQ. Trimming stripped 5 bases from V and 3 bases from J, with 11 bases between. The CDR3 protein is CASSQGREETQYF. CDR3 DNA sequence: TGCGCCAGCAGTCAGGGGCGGGAAGAGACCCAGTACTTC. The variable domain in full, completed from reference TRBV5-1 and TRBJ2-5, reads KAGVTQTPRYLIKTRGQQVTLSCSPISGHRSVSWYQQTPGQGLQFLFEYFSETQRNKGNFPGRFSGRQFSNSRSEMNVSTLELGDSALYLCASSQGREETQYFGPGTRLLVL.

This clone has just a few counts. The chain carries TRBV27 and TRBJ1-5; the D gene is possibly TRBD1 (6 bases). Germline CDR1 reads MNHEY; CDR2 reads SMNVEV (reference sequence). Trimming shortened V by 4 bases and J by 5 bases, and 15 bases separated the two germline ends. This CDR3 is built from 15 residues. Here the CDR3 reads CASSSRGSGYQPQHF. For the CDR3, the DNA is TGTGCCAGCAGTTCGAGGGGGTCCGGGTATCAGCCCCAGCATTTT.

The chain is built from TRBV5-4 and TRBJ2-2; 7 bases agree with TRBD1. This CDR3 comprises 15 residues. V was pared by 0 bases and J by 1 base, with 0 bases of the junction left unmatched. The V gene's germline CDR1 is SGHNT and CDR2 YYREEE (reference sequence). The CDR3 DNA sequence: TGTGCCAGCAGCTTGGGGACAGGGAACACCGGGGAGCTGTTTTTT. It specifies CASSLGTGNTGELFF. The full variable domain, in which reference TRBV5-4 and TRBJ2-2 provide the parts outside the CDR3, is ETGVTQSPTHLIKTRGQQVTLRCSSQSGHNTVSWYQQALGQGPQFIFQYYREEENGRGNFPPRFSGLQFPNYSSELNVNALELDDSALYLCASSLGTGNTGELFFGEGSRLTVL.

The V and J genes are TRBV2 and TRBJ2-5, with 8 positions matching TRBD2. CDR1 SNHLY and CDR2 FYNNEI come from the germline V gene. Trimming removed 6 bases from V and 5 bases from J; junction bases left unmatched: 8. The CDR3 contains 14 residues. The CDR3 here is CASRGPSGWETQYF. The CDR3 DNA follows: TGTGCCAGCAGGGGGCCTAGCGGGTGGGAGACCCAGTACTTC.

The rearrangement joins TRBV19 to TRBJ2-1; 9 nucleotides match TRBD1. J was trimmed by 4 bases and V by 4 bases; bases with no gene match: 11. The V gene's germline CDR1 is LNHDA and CDR2 SQIVND (reference sequence). The CDR3 spans 17 residues. CDR3 sequence (DNA): TGTGCCAGTAGTACGGGGTGGGGACAGGGTAAATACAATGAGCAGTTCTTC. It is translated as CASSTGWGQGKYNEQFF.

The chain couples TRBV27 to TRBJ2-3; TRBD2 matches 10 bases. J lost 1 base, V lost 6 bases, and 7 bases had no gene match. Germline assignment: CDR1 MNHEY and CDR2 SMNVEV (reference sequence). This CDR3 spans 16 amino acids. The CDR3 nucleotides read TGTGCCAGCAGATCTGGGCTAGCGGGAGGCACAGATACGCAGTATTTT. This translates into CASRSGLAGGTDTQYF.

The V call is TRBV20-1, the J call TRBJ2-2, with 7 bases identical to TRBD2. With V trimmed by 3 bases and J by 6 bases, 16 bases remained unmatched. CDR1 is DFQATT, CDR2 SNEGSKA, per germline (reference sequence). The CDR3 runs to 17 residues. This CDR3 is CSASRVVAGAGAGELFF. The CDR3 DNA reads as TGCAGTGCTAGTAGGGTCGTGGCGGGAGCGGGCGCCGGGGAGCTGTTTTTT.

The chain carries TRBV9 and TRBJ2-2; weak D call: TRBD2 (6 bases). Per the germline V gene, CDR1 is SGDLS and CDR2 is YYNGEE. The CDR3 loop spans 15 amino acids. Trimming pared 0 bases from V and 3 bases from J, leaving 9 bases between. CDR3 sequence: CASSVAGLHTGELFF. The DNA for the CDR3 is TGTGCCAGCAGCGTAGCCGGACTACACACCGGGGAGCTGTTTTTT.

The chain couples TRBV6-5 to TRBJ2-7; the match to TRBD2 covers 7 bases. The CDR3 runs to 16 residues. Germline lookup yields CDR1 MNHEY and CDR2 SVGAGI. Germline trimming cut 0 bases from V and 0 bases from J; bases unmatched to any gene: 5. DNA for the CDR3: TGTGCCAGCAGTTACTCCGGGCTAGCGGTCTCCTACGAGCAGTACTTC. This gives the protein CASSYSGLAVSYEQYF.

The chain recombines TRBV29-1 with TRBJ2-7, with D perhaps matching TRBD2 (5 bases). This CDR3 is 12 amino acids long. Germline values: CDR1 SQVTM, CDR2 ANQGSEA. Trimming shortened V by 4 bases and J by 1 base, and 8 bases separated the two germline ends. This chain's CDR3 is CSVAEASYEQYF. The CDR3 DNA is TGCAGCGTTGCGGAGGCGTCCTACGAGCAGTACTTC.

About this clone itself: The identical CDR3 is also encoded by other nucleotide sequences in the sample. The chain combines TRBV5-4 with TRBJ1-2, with TRBD1 matching 9 bases. The ends lost 0 bases at V and 8 bases at J; junction bases unmatched: 2. Germline assignment: CDR1 SGHNT and CDR2 YYREEE (reference sequence). The CDR3 contains 13 residues. The CDR3: CASSLETGGGYTF. CDR3 sequence (DNA): TGTGCCAGCAGCTTGGAGACAGGGGGAGGCTACACCTTC.

The CDR3 reads CSVEPGGTDTQYF. As DNA, the CDR3 is TGCAGCGTTGAACCGGGGGGCACAGATACGCAGTATTTT. This chain links TRBV29-1 with TRBJ2-3, with D perhaps matching TRBD2 (6 bases). The germline gives CDR1 SQVTM, CDR2 ANQGSEA. This CDR3 comprises 13 residues. V was clipped by 2 bases and J by 1 base, with 7 bases between them.

This clone was detected a few times. J is TRBJ1-6 and V is TRBV6-5; 12 bases map to TRBD1. The CDR3 sequence is 15 residues long. V lost 7 bases to trimming and J lost 7 bases; unmatched junction nucleotides: 5. Germline-derived CDR1 and CDR2 are MNHEY and SVGAGI. This chain's CDR3 is CASNGGTGGNSPLHF. CDR3 DNA: TGTGCCAGCAATGGTGGGACAGGGGGCAATTCACCCCTCCACTTT.

The V and J genes are TRBV6-4 and TRBJ2-3; D might be TRBD2 (7 bases). CDR3 size: 15 residues. Germline assignment: CDR1 MRHNA and CDR2 SNTAGT. The V end lost 10 bases, the J end lost 1 base, and 18 bases lay between the germline ends. The CDR3: CATARGAFGTDTQYF. DNA for the CDR3: TGTGCCACCGCCCGGGGGGCCTTTGGCACAGATACGCAGTATTTT.

This sequence joins TRBV5-1 and TRBJ1-2; possible D gene TRBD1, 5 bases. The CDR3 loop spans 15 amino acids. Germline CDR1 and CDR2: SGHRS and YFSETQ. V was clipped by 6 bases and J by 0 bases, with 15 bases between them. The CDR3 region is CASKEGFSTNYGYTF. DNA for the CDR3: TGCGCCAGCAAGGAGGGGTTCAGCACTAACTATGGCTACACCTTC.

V and J are TRBV14 and TRBJ2-2, with no clear D. The CDR3 consists of 12 residues. Germline loops: CDR1 SGHDN, CDR2 FVKESK. With 4 bases removed from V and 9 bases from J, the gap between germline ends came to 9 bases. The CDR3 region is CASSPTGRELFF. CDR3 coding DNA: TGTGCCAGCAGCCCAACTGGTAGGGAGCTGTTTTTT.

This rearrangement joins TRBV15 to TRBJ2-7; unclear D gene. Between the trimmed V and J ends, which lost 0 bases and 0 bases, there was a span of 9 bases. The CDR3 contains 15 residues. From germline, CDR1 is LNHNV and CDR2 YYDKDF (reference sequence). The CDR3 loop is CATSRDLGSSYEQYV. In nucleotides, the CDR3 is TGTGCCACCAGCAGAGATCTGGGCAGCTCCTACGAGCAGTACGTC.

The rearrangement uses TRBV11-2 and TRBJ1-1; a weak D match, TRBD1 (5 bases). The CDR3 has 13 amino acids. Trimming took off 5 bases at V and 1 base at J, with 8 bases between the two ends. CDR1 SGHAT and CDR2 FQNNGV come from the germline V gene. CDR3 DNA sequence: TGTGCCAGCAGCCCTAGGGGGAACACTGAAGCTTTCTTT. Its translation is CASSPRGNTEAFF.

The chain is built from TRBV4-1 and TRBJ2-7, with TRBD2 as a possible D gene (6 bases). Germline values: CDR1 MGHRA, CDR2 YSYEKL. This CDR3 comprises 14 residues. V lost 4 bases and J 6 bases, leaving 16 bases between the germline ends. CDR3 loop: CASSRDSPGGEQYF. CDR3 DNA sequence: TGCGCCAGCAGCCGGGACTCCCCCGGGGGCGAGCAGTACTTC.

The chain joins TRBV30 to TRBJ1-5, with D maybe TRBD1 (5 bases). The germline CDR1 and CDR2 sequences are GTSNPN and SVGIG (reference sequence). The CDR3 covers 14 residues. Deletions cut 0 bases from V and 5 bases from J, with 11 bases between. DNA of the CDR3: TGTGCCTGGAGTGTAGGGGAGGGCCATCAGCCCCAGCATTTT. Amino acid sequence: CAWSVGEGHQPQHF.

The chain recombines TRBV7-2 with TRBJ1-5; D gene unclear. V shed 5 bases and J shed 8 bases, with 10 bases lying between them. The germline V gene encodes CDR1 SGHTA and CDR2 FQGNSA. The CDR3 has 12 amino acids. CDR3: CASSHNQKPQHF. The CDR3 coding sequence is TGTGCCAGCAGCCATAACCAGAAGCCCCAGCATTTT.

The gene calls are TRBV6-2 or TRBV6-3 and TRBJ2-1; the match to TRBD2 covers 12 bases. J lost 6 bases, V lost 0 bases, and 6 bases had no gene match. The CDR3 is made up of 17 amino acids. Per the germline V gene, CDR1 is MNHEY and CDR2 is SVGEGT. CDR3 loop: CASSYSLTSGSPNEQFF. As DNA, the CDR3 is TGTGCCAGCAGTTACTCCTTGACTAGCGGGAGCCCCAATGAGCAGTTCTTC.

The chain carries TRBV4-3 and TRBJ1-1; D may be TRBD1 (5 bases). Trimming shortened V by 4 bases and J by 5 bases, and 14 bases separated the two germline ends. Per germline, CDR1 LGHNA and CDR2 YSLEER. The CDR3 contains 14 residues. As DNA, the CDR3 is TGCGCCAGCAGCCCCCACCAGGGAGGGACTGAAGCTTTCTTT. Protein sequence: CASSPHQGGTEAFF.

This sequence joins TRBV23-1 and TRBJ1-1; TRBD1 aligns across 9 bases. TRBV23-1 is an ORF for which the function is uncertain. The CDR3 covers 14 residues. J lost 4 bases, V lost 8 bases, and 8 bases had no gene match. CDR3 protein: CASFTGGVGTEAFF. For the CDR3, the DNA is TGCGCCAGCTTTACAGGGGGCGTGGGCACTGAAGCTTTCTTT.

The chain uses TRBV12-2 and TRBJ2-5; the table's D call, TRBD1, has no DNA check behind it. TRBV12-2 is reported as a pseudogene. CDR3 size: 15 residues. CDR3 sequence reads: CASRPRDRPQETQYF. CDR3 in DNA: TGTGCAAGTCGCCCCCGGGACAGGCCTCAAGAGACCCAGTACTTC.

This sequence joins TRBV6-5 and TRBJ1-1; D is unclear. The CDR3 has 13 amino acids. CDR1 is MNHEY, CDR2 SVGAGI, per germline. With 5 bases removed from V and 0 bases from J, the gap between germline ends came to 7 bases. The CDR3 DNA sequence: TGTGCCAGCAGTCCCGAGATGAACACTGAAGCTTTCTTT. Its protein product is CASSPEMNTEAFF.